This T cell receptor (beta chain) is from a study of blood T cell repertoires in COVID-19. Study as a whole: Whether acute or convalescent, the COVID-19 samples came from the United States, Italy and Spain. Sample material is recorded as cDNA or gDNA derived from T cells, B-cell-depleted T cells, or PBMCs.

Per the authors' pipeline: Amplification of reference gene primers provided the estimated nucleated cell counts. Profiled with immunoSEQ multiplex PCR; TCRdb holds only in-frame clones, not every one. The V and J calls and clone size come from that table; D and trimming were worked out from the DNA. The table records about 410,000 clones, around 92% of them present only once. V was pared by 7 bases and J by 6 bases, with 16 bases between. This CDR3 region has 14 residues. Germline V gives CDR1 LNHDA, CDR2 SQIVND (reference sequence). Recovered Cohort 3 donors showed two negative PCRs, clearance, or symptom resolution.

This chain links TRBV19 with TRBJ1-5; unclear D gene. Sample: PBMCs or T cells enriched from blood (not recorded which). The clonotype originates from a woman younger than 45 who had recovered from COVID-19. The CDR3 DNA reads as TGTGCCAGTAAGTGGGCAATACAGAGTCAGCCCCAGCATTTT. Translating it yields CASKWAIQSQPQHF.